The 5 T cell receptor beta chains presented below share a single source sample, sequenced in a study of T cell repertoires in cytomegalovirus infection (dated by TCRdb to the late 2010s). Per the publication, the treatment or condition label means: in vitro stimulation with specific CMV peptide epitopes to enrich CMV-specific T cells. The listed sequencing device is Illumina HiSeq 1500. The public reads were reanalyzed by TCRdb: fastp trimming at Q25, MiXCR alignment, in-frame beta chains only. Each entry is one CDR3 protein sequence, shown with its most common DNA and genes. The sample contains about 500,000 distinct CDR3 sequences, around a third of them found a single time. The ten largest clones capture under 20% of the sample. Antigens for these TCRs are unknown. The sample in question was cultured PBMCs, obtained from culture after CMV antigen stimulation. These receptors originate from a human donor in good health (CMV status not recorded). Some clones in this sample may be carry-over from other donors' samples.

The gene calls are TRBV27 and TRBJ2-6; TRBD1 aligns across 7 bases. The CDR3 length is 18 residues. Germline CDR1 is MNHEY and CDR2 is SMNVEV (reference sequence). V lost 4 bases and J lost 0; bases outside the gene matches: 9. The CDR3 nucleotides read TGTGCCAGCAGTTCCCGAGGGACAGTGGGCTCTGGGGCCAACGTCCTGACTTTC. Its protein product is CASSSRGTVGSGANVLTF.

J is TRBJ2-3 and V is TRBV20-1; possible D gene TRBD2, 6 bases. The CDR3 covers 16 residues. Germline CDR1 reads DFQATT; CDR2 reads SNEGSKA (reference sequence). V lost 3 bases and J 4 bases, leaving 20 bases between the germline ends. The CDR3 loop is CSARRDLLERADTQYF. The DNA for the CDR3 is TGCAGTGCTAGGCGGGATTTACTAGAAAGGGCAGATACGCAGTATTTT.

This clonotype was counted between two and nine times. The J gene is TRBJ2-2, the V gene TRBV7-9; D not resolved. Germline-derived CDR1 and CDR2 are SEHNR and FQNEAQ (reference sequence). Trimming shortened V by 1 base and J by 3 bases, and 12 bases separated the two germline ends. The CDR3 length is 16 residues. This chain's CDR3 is CASSLVRLGDTGELFF. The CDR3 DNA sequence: TGTGCCAGCAGCTTAGTTCGCTTAGGTGACACCGGGGAGCTGTTTTTT.

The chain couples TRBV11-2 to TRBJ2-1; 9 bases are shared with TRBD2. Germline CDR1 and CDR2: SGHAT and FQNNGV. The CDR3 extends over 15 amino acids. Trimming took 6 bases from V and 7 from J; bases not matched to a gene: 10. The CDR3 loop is CASRRPGLARNEQFF. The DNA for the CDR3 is TGTGCCAGCAGACGCCCGGGACTAGCACGGAATGAGCAGTTCTTC.

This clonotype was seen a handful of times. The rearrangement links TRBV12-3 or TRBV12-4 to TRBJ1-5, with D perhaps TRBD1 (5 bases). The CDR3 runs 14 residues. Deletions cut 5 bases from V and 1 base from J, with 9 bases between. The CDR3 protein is CASSPSGSNQPQHF. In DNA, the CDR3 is TGTGCCAGCAGTCCTTCAGGGAGCAATCAGCCCCAGCATTTT.